One and the same sample provided the 20 T cell receptor beta chains below, sequenced in a study of a mutant IDH1 vaccine in newly diagnosed glioma. Assay used: immunoSEQ multiplex PCR; TCRdb lists only in-frame clones, some missing. Here the sample spans 65,000 to 85,000 clones, around nine tenths being singletons. These receptors' antigens are unknown. Noted time point: week 35, safety follow-up. Every vaccine dose comprised 300 ug of mutant IDH1 20-mer peptide plus topical imiquimod. The sequences come from PBMCs, collected from a glioma patient whose treatment included an IDH1 peptide vaccine. Receptor source: a young man with glioma.

The chain uses TRBV9 and TRBJ2-7, with 7 bases lining up with TRBD2. The CDR3 consists of 15 residues. Germline V gene sequence: CDR1 SGDLS, CDR2 YYNGEE. Losses at the gene ends were 2 bases for V and 2 bases for J; bases not matched to a gene: 7. The CDR3: CASSVAAGPAYEQYF. As DNA, the CDR3 is TGTGCCAGCAGCGTTGCAGCGGGGCCCGCCTACGAGCAGTACTTC.

The V call is TRBV10-2, the J call TRBJ2-2, with 8 positions matching TRBD2. Trimming cost V 8 bases and J 3 bases; bases outside gene matches: 11. Germline CDR1 reads WSHSY; CDR2 reads SAAADI. The CDR3 contains 16 residues. The CDR3 is CASFGSGSKYTGELFF. For the CDR3, the DNA is TGCGCCAGCTTCGGGAGCGGGAGTAAATACACCGGGGAGCTGTTTTTT.

V gene TRBV19 combines with J gene TRBJ1-5, with D perhaps TRBD1 (5 bases). The germline V gene has CDR1 LNHDA and CDR2 SQIVND (reference sequence). Trimming took off 5 bases at V and 2 bases at J, with 7 bases between the two ends. The CDR3 is made up of 13 amino acids. The DNA for the CDR3 is TGTGCCAGTAGTCCCAGGGGCAATCAGCCCCAGCATTTT. Translated: CASSPRGNQPQHF.

The V gene is TRBV28, the J gene TRBJ2-3; TRBD2 matches at 9 bases. Germline V gives CDR1 MDHEN, CDR2 SYDVKM. With V trimmed by 8 bases and J by 5 bases, 14 bases remained unmatched. CDR3 length: 16 amino acids. This chain's CDR3 is CASGEPEGLAGDTQYF. The DNA of the CDR3 is TGTGCCAGCGGGGAACCGGAGGGACTAGCAGGAGATACGCAGTATTTT.

The chain combines TRBV5-1 with TRBJ2-7; 14 bases align to TRBD2. Germline CDR1 SGHRS, CDR2 YFSETQ. V was pared by 4 bases and J by 0 bases, with 9 bases of the junction left unmatched. The CDR3 is made up of 18 amino acids. The CDR3 loop reads CASSRGLAGAGASYEQYF. CDR3 nucleotides: TGCGCCAGCAGCCGGGGACTAGCGGGAGCGGGGGCCTCCTACGAGCAGTACTTC.

The chain combines TRBV6-5 with TRBJ2-7, with TRBD1 as a possible D gene (5 bases). The CDR3 spans 15 residues. The germline V gene encodes CDR1 MNHEY and CDR2 SVGAGI. The germline V and J ends were trimmed by 6 bases and 4 bases, with 19 bases remaining between them. CDR3 region: CASRHRQLSVYEQYF. The CDR3 coding sequence is TGTGCCAGCAGACATAGACAGTTGTCAGTGTACGAGCAGTACTTC.

This chain links TRBV20-1 with TRBJ2-1; the D is unclear. The CDR3 is 11 amino acids. Germline CDR1 is DFQATT and CDR2 is SNEGSKA (reference sequence). The germline V and J ends were trimmed by 1 base and 6 bases, with 4 bases remaining between them. CDR3 loop: CSARGFNEQFF. The CDR3 nucleotides are TGCAGTGCTAGAGGATTCAATGAGCAGTTCTTC.

The rearrangement joins TRBV9 to TRBJ2-1, with 9 bases lining up with TRBD1. The trim removed 2 bases at V and 2 bases at J, leaving 2 bases unmatched. The CDR3 runs to 15 residues. Germline loops: CDR1 SGDLS, CDR2 YYNGEE. The CDR3 sequence: CASSVGTGTYNEQFF. Written as DNA, the CDR3 is TGTGCCAGCAGCGTGGGGACAGGGACCTACAATGAGCAGTTCTTC.

This chain joins TRBV5-5 and TRBJ2-3; a possible D gene is TRBD2 (6 bases). V was cut by 3 bases and J by 1 base, with 15 bases left in between. The germline CDR1 and CDR2 sequences are SGHKS and YYEKEE (reference sequence). The CDR3 is 16 residues long. CDR3 protein: CASSWPSPGGTDTQYF. DNA for the CDR3: TGTGCCAGCAGCTGGCCCTCCCCGGGGGGCACAGATACGCAGTATTTT.

The rearrangement links TRBV28 to TRBJ1-3, with TRBD1 identical over 7 bases. The CDR3 contains 18 residues. With 3 bases clipped from V and 7 bases from J, the junction kept 18 bases outside the gene matches. Germline lookup yields CDR1 MDHEN and CDR2 SYDVKM. The CDR3 DNA reads TGTGCCAGCAGTTTGCACAGGGGTAATTATTTGGGATACAACACCATATATTTT. Translated, it gives CASSLHRGNYLGYNTIYF.

This clone was picked up a small number of times. The chain uses TRBV5-1 and TRBJ2-6; D remains unclear. The CDR3 is 15 amino acids. V lost 0 bases and J lost 0, with 4 bases in between. Looked up from germline, CDR1 is SGHRS and CDR2 is YFSETQ. The CDR3 loop is CASSLDFSGANVLTF. In DNA form, the CDR3 reads TGCGCCAGCAGCTTGGACTTCTCTGGGGCCAACGTCCTGACTTTC.

This sequence joins TRBV27 and TRBJ1-4; D may be TRBD1 (5 bases). V dropped 3 bases and J dropped 6 bases, with 23 bases sitting between them. This CDR3 comprises 18 residues. Germline V gives CDR1 MNHEY, CDR2 SMNVEV (reference sequence). The CDR3 DNA reads as TGTGCCAGCAGTTTGAATGGGTTTCCTCAGGGAAAGGATGAAAAACTGTTTTTT. Encoded protein: CASSLNGFPQGKDEKLFF.

The sample holds one count of this clone. This chain joins TRBV9 and TRBJ2-6; D is perhaps TRBD1 (5 bases). The germline V gene has CDR1 SGDLS and CDR2 YYNGEE. The V gene lost 2 bases and the J gene lost 2 bases, with 20 bases spanning the gap. The CDR3 has 19 residues. CDR3 region: CASSVRGSQGEPGANVLTF. Here the CDR3 DNA reads TGTGCCAGCAGCGTTAGAGGATCGCAAGGGGAACCTGGGGCCAACGTCCTGACTTTC.

The chain recombines TRBV28 with TRBJ2-5, with D unresolved. The CDR3 covers 12 residues. V lost 3 bases to trimming and J lost 4 bases, with 6 bases between them. Germline CDR1 MDHEN, CDR2 SYDVKM. The CDR3 sequence is CASSFGPETQYF. As DNA, the CDR3 is TGTGCCAGCAGTTTTGGTCCAGAGACCCAGTACTTC. The variable domain in full, with the rest retrieved from reference TRBV28 and TRBJ2-5, is DVKVTQSSRYLVKRTGEKVFLECVQDMDHENMFWYRQDPGLGLRLIYFSYDVKMKEKGDIPEGYSVSREKKERFSLILESASTNQTSMYLCASSFGPETQYFGPGTRLLVL.

The genes are TRBV30 and TRBJ2-5, with 9 bases aligning to TRBD1. Germline-derived CDR1 and CDR2 are GTSNPN and SVGIG (reference sequence). Trimming at V came to 1 base and at J to 10 bases, leaving 13 bases not matched to a gene. The CDR3 extends over 15 amino acids. The CDR3: CAWSDPTGTGPDQYF. The DNA of the CDR3 is TGTGCCTGGAGTGACCCGACCGGGACAGGGCCCGACCAGTACTTC.

V and J are TRBV5-1 and TRBJ2-6; 12 bases match TRBD1. There are 17 residues in the CDR3. V was pared by 4 bases and J by 4 bases, with 6 bases of the junction left unmatched. The germline CDR1 and CDR2 sequences are SGHRS and YFSETQ. As DNA, the CDR3 is TGCGCCAGCAGCCACGGGACAGGGGGCGCCGGGGCCAACGTCCTGACTTTC. Residues: CASSHGTGGAGANVLTF. The full variable domain, with the rest looked up from reference TRBV5-1 and TRBJ2-6, is KAGVTQTPRYLIKTRGQQVTLSCSPISGHRSVSWYQQTPGQGLQFLFEYFSETQRNKGNFPGRFSGRQFSNSRSEMNVSTLELGDSALYLCASSHGTGGAGANVLTFGAGSRLTVL.

This clone was counted a few times. This sequence joins TRBV18 and TRBJ1-1, with no clear D. Germline lookup yields CDR1 KGHSH and CDR2 LQKENI. Trimming pared 2 bases from V and 1 base from J, leaving 8 bases between. This CDR3 is 14 amino acids long. The CDR3 sequence is CASSPEQSNTEAFF. The CDR3 DNA sequence: TGTGCCAGCTCACCAGAACAGTCGAACACTGAAGCTTTCTTT. Filled out from reference TRBV18 and TRBJ1-1, the complete variable domain reads NAGVMQNPRHLVRRRGQEARLRCSPMKGHSHVYWYRQLPEEGLKFMVYLQKENIIDESGMPKERFSAEFPKEGPSILRIQQVVRGDSAAYFCASSPEQSNTEAFFGQGTRLTVV.

The chain couples TRBV5-5 to TRBJ2-7; D remains ambiguous. CDR3 length equals 11 residues. The V end lost 3 bases, the J end lost 5 bases, and 6 bases lay between the germline ends. CDR1 SGHKS and CDR2 YYEKEE come from the germline V gene (reference sequence). Written as DNA, the CDR3 is TGTGCCAGCAGCTCCCGCCACGAGCAGTACTTC. It encodes CASSSRHEQYF.

The rearrangement links TRBV19 to TRBJ1-1, with a possible D match to TRBD1 (5 bases). V was trimmed by 5 bases and J by 4 bases, leaving 11 bases between them. There are 13 residues in the CDR3. The germline V gene encodes CDR1 LNHDA and CDR2 SQIVND (reference sequence). CDR3 sequence: CASSVQRGTEAFF. CDR3 nucleotides: TGTGCCAGTAGTGTTCAGAGGGGCACTGAAGCTTTCTTT.

A single count supports this clone. The gene calls are TRBV30 and TRBJ2-4, with 10 positions matching TRBD1. The germline V gene encodes CDR1 GTSNPN and CDR2 SVGIG (reference sequence). Trimming took 5 bases from V and 0 from J; bases not matched to a gene: 10. The CDR3 contains 17 residues. The CDR3 protein is CAWDRGQSNLAKNIQYF. CDR3 nucleotide sequence: TGTGCCTGGGACAGGGGGCAGTCAAACTTAGCCAAAAACATTCAGTACTTC.